The next 11 T cell receptor beta chains were all read from a single sample in a study of T-cell reconstitution after alpha-beta-depleted transplantation in children. This sample's TCRbeta library carried unique molecular identifier barcodes. TCRdb called the PCR reads again in MiXCR, with one record for every CDR3 protein. The table includes roughly 100,000 distinct CDR3 sequences, roughly 8.3% detected once. Sequencing was performed on PBMCs from the stem cell graft donor, taken from the stem cell graft. Every receptor here comes from a human donor who donated a stem cell graft to a child with congenital amegakaryocytic thrombocytopenia.

This clonotype has a count of ten or more. The genes are TRBV7-2 and TRBJ1-2; possibly TRBD1 for D (6 bases). The CDR3 contains 15 residues. Trimming left V 3 bases short and J 2 bases short, with 13 bases between. Germline assignment: CDR1 SGHTA and CDR2 FQGNSA. This chain's CDR3 is CASSLGTGTNYGYTF. DNA for the CDR3: TGTGCCAGCAGCTTGGGTACAGGGACCAACTATGGCTACACCTTC.

This clonotype was recorded many times. This chain uses TRBV24-1 with TRBJ2-1; no clear D. Trimming took 4 bases from V and 0 from J, leaving 12 bases between them. The CDR3 runs to 16 residues. The germline V gene encodes CDR1 KGHDR and CDR2 SFDVKD. The DNA for the CDR3 is TGTGCCACCAGTGAGCCAAGCAGCAGCTCCTACAATGAGCAGTTCTTC. It yields the protein CATSEPSSSSYNEQFF.

This clonotype was counted ten times or more. This chain uses TRBV5-1 with TRBJ1-2; 7 bases match TRBD1. CDR3 size: 13 residues. Germline V gene lookup returns CDR1 SGHRS and CDR2 YFSETQ. Losses at the gene ends were 0 bases for V and 8 bases for J; bases not matched to a gene: 4. The CDR3 nucleotides read TGCGCCAGCAGCTTGGTTCAGGGACAGGGCTACACCTTC. This sequence encodes CASSLVQGQGYTF.

This clonotype was observed many times. The gene calls are TRBV20-1 and TRBJ2-5; no clear D gene. Germline V gene data show CDR1 as DFQATT and CDR2 as SNEGSKA (reference sequence). The V end was cut by 3 bases, the J end by 5 bases, with 10 bases between. The CDR3 has 12 amino acids. The CDR3 loop reads CSASGYRETQYF. Here the CDR3 DNA reads TGCAGTGCTAGCGGGTACCGCGAGACCCAGTACTTC.

In its sample, this clonotype was seen many times. This chain uses TRBV7-9 with TRBJ1-3; D not resolved. V was cut by 2 bases and J by 0 bases, with 5 bases left in between. The CDR3 consists of 14 residues. CDR1 and CDR2 from the germline V gene are SEHNR and FQNEAQ (reference sequence). For the CDR3, the DNA is TGTGCCAGCAGCTTAAGACTCTCTGGAAACACCATATATTTT. It codes for CASSLRLSGNTIYF.

This clonotype was counted at least ten times. The gene calls are TRBV5-5 and TRBJ2-3, with D tentatively TRBD1 (7 bases). CDR1 and CDR2 (germline): SGHKS, YYEKEE (reference sequence). V was cut by 4 bases and J by 4 bases, with 13 bases left in between. CDR3 length equals 14 residues. The CDR3 here is CASSVRGTADTQYF. The CDR3 coding sequence is TGTGCCAGCAGCGTCAGGGGGACTGCAGATACGCAGTATTTT.

This clonotype was seen ten or more times. V is TRBV20-1 and J is TRBJ2-4; 9 bases are a match to TRBD2. The ends lost 0 bases at V and 0 bases at J; junction bases unmatched: 3. The length of the CDR3 is 16 residues. CDR1 is DFQATT, CDR2 SNEGSKA, per germline (reference sequence). CDR3 region: CSARDGLALAKNIQYF. DNA of the CDR3: TGCAGTGCTAGAGACGGACTAGCGCTAGCCAAAAACATTCAGTACTTC.

This clonotype was recorded at least ten times. This rearrangement joins TRBV18 to TRBJ2-7; 10 nucleotides line up with TRBD2. The CDR3 loop spans 16 amino acids. Germline lookup yields CDR1 KGHSH and CDR2 LQKENI. V shed 3 bases, J shed 2 bases, and the junction held 7 bases outside the gene matches. CDR3 residues: CASSPLAGDGPYEQYF. The DNA for the CDR3 is TGTGCCAGCTCACCGCTAGCGGGAGACGGCCCCTACGAGCAGTACTTC.

Ten or more counts support this clonotype. The rearrangement uses TRBV11-2 and TRBJ2-2; no definite D call. The CDR3 sequence is 17 residues long. Between the trimmed V and J ends, which lost 0 bases and 7 bases, there was a span of 18 bases. Per germline, CDR1 SGHAT and CDR2 FQNNGV. CDR3 loop: CASSLEALGLFGGELFF. As DNA, the CDR3 is TGTGCCAGCAGCTTAGAGGCCCTAGGCTTGTTTGGCGGGGAGCTGTTTTTT. Full variable domain (missing parts from reference TRBV11-2 and TRBJ2-2): EAGVAQSPRYKIIEKRQSVAFWCNPISGHATLYWYQQILGQGPKLLIQFQNNGVVDDSQLPKDRFSAERLKGVDSTLKIQPAKLEDSAVYLCASSLEALGLFGGELFFGEGSRLTVL.

This clonotype was counted at least ten times. The V gene is TRBV20-1, the J gene TRBJ1-4; 10 bases agree with TRBD1. J was trimmed by 8 bases and V by 4 bases; bases with no gene match: 10. The CDR3 loop spans 15 amino acids. CDR1 is DFQATT, CDR2 SNEGSKA, per germline (reference sequence). Here the CDR3 DNA reads TGCAGTGCTAAGGATCGGGACAGGGGTGAAGAAAAACTGTTTTTT. Translated: CSAKDRDRGEEKLFF.

At least ten counts were recorded for this clonotype. This chain connects TRBV2 to TRBJ1-5; D is undetermined. CDR1 is SNHLY, CDR2 FYNNEI, per germline. V gave up 4 bases and J gave up 4 bases, with 11 bases separating them. The CDR3 has 14 amino acids. CDR3 DNA sequence: TGTGCCAGCAGTGTAAGTCGGGGTAATCAGCCCCAGCATTTT. Its protein is CASSVSRGNQPQHF.